This TCR beta chain appears in the sequencing data of a study of shared clonotypes between healthy human individuals. Findings of the study overall: All-four-donor shared clonotypes had higher generation probabilities than non-shared clonotypes did.

Comment on this clone: Its cognate antigen is unknown.

Germline assignment: CDR1 MNHEY and CDR2 SMNVEV (reference sequence). There are 16 residues in the CDR3. V lost 2 bases to trimming and J lost 6 bases; unmatched junction nucleotides: 6. In the original workflow: Sequence data from immunoSEQ were junction-only and lacked quality scores; consequently, filtering differed. The assay was immunoSEQ multiplex PCR, and TCRdb's table has in-frame clones only and misses some. From that table come the V and J calls and clone size; the DNA was used to work out D and trimming. The repertoire has millions of clones, approximately 95% of them found once; the top ten carry 0.1% to 0.15%. The investigators split CD4+ cells into a CD45RA+ naive subset and a CD45RA-negative memory subset.

The sequencing sample was made of naive CD4+ T cells sorted from blood. The subset: CD45RA+ positively selected. The receptor comes from a man aged 18 to 35 in good health. This rearrangement joins TRBV27 to TRBJ2-2, with 10 bases aligning to TRBD1. In DNA, the CDR3 is TGTGCCAGCAGTTTAAGGGACAGGGGAGTAGCCGGGGAGCTGTTTTTT. As protein: CASSLRDRGVAGELFF.